One T cell receptor (beta chain) is described in this entry. The antigen is not known. This sample is part of a study of blood T cells in healthy people across ages. Study-level points and caveats: Relative to aged donors, long-lived donors carried more naive CD4+ cells and displayed higher diversity. Diversity of TCR beta correlated strongly with naive T cell percentage.

The sample providers were healthy Caucasian people from Russia, aged about 6 to 95. Primers used in a second PCR of roughly 6 to 11 cycles were a sample-barcoded 5' primer and a J-beta primer mix. Every single cDNA molecule received a tag from a template-switch adaptor with 12 random nucleotides. From the 5' RACE reads, TCRdb called clonotypes with MiXCR, one entry per CDR3 protein. The table has 850,000 to 1,000,000 distinct CDR3 sequences, 45% to 60% seen once. The source of this sequence is a woman aged 60 to 75 in good health. The sample consisted of blood.

The CDR3 region is CATSPDKPSYEQYF. For the CDR3, the DNA is TGTGCCACAAGCCCGGACAAGCCCTCCTACGAGCAGTACTTC. The rearrangement uses TRBV15 and TRBJ2-7; possible D gene TRBD1, 5 bases. The CDR3 is 14 amino acids. Trimming took off 9 bases at V and 0 bases at J, with 15 bases between the two ends. Germline CDR1 LNHNV, CDR2 YYDKDF (reference sequence).